This T cell receptor (beta chain) derives from a study of T-cell memory formation after mild COVID-19. V was pared by 9 bases and J by 3 bases, with 9 bases between. This CDR3 spans 11 amino acids. Germline-derived CDR1 and CDR2 are MNHEY and SVGEGT. TCRdb redid the calling of the 5' RACE reads with MiXCR, one entry per CDR3 protein. Among 90,000 to 120,000 distinct CDR3 sequences listed, approximately 10% were seen once. The TCR was taken from a man between 18 and 29 years old who had mild COVID-19 (a few samples of this study predate the infection). Cell type and time point are not known. V gene TRBV6-2 or TRBV6-3 combines with J gene TRBJ2-7; TRBD1 is a possible D gene (6 bases). Sequenced: PBMCs or a T cell subset sorted from them (not recorded which). This CDR3 reads CASGQSYEQYV. The CDR3 nucleotides are TGTGCCAGTGGACAGAGCTACGAGCAGTACGTC.